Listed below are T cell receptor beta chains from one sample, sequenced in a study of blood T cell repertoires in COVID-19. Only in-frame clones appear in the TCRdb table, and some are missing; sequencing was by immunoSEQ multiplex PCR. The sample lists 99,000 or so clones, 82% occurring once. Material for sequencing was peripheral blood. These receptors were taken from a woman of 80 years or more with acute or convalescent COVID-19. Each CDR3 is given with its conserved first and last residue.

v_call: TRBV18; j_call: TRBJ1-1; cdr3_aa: CASSPPGAGGMNTEAFF
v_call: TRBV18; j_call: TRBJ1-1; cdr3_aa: CASSPRTNTEAFF
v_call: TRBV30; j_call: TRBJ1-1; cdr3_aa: CAWSIRGAIAFF
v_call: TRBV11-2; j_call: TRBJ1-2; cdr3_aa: CASSLVGPTDSYGYTF
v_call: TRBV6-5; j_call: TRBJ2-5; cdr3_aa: CASSYGTKETQYF
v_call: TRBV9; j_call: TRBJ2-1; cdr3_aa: CASSVVSGGGSPSRNEQFF
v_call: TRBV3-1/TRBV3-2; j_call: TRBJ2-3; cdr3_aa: CASSQDLAGGDTQYF
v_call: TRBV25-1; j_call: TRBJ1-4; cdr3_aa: CASSHFAGTDTEKLFF
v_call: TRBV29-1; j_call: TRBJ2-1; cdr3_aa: CSAEGTSGISYNEQFF
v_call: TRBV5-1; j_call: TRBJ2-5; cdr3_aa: CASRQAGGEETQYF
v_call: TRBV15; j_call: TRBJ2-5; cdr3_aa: CATSRVPGPQETQYF
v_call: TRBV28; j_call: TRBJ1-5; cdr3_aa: CASSPGTGVGQPQHF
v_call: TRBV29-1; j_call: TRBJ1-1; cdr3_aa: CSVALGAVMNTEAFF
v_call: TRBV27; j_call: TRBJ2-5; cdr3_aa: CASSSLAGGEETQYF
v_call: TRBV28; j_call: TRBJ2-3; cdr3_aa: CASTDGSGALNTDTQYF
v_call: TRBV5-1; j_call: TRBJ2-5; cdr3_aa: CASSPGGLHEETQYF
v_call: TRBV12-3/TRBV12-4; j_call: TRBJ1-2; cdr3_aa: CASSFIGARSYTF
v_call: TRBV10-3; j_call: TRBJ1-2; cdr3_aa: CAISPTGTYGYTF
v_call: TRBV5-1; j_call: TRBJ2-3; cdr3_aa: CASSLGVGTDTQYF
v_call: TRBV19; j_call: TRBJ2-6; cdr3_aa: CASSIFRGSGANVLTF
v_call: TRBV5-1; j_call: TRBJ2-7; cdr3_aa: CASSLTGENYEQYF
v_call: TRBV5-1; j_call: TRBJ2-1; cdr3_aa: CASSLDIGLAGDNEQFF
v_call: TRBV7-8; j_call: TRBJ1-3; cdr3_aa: CASSSGVRDSGNTIYF
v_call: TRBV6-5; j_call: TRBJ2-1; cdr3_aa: CASSHTPGLAAEQFF
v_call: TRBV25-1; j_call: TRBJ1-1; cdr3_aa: CASRRGNTEAFF
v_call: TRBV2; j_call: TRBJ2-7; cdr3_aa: CASRATGGSYEQYF
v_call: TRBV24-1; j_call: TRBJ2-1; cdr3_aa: CATSDPGQGSSYNEQFF
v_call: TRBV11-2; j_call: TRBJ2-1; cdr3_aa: CASSSDSFYNEQFF
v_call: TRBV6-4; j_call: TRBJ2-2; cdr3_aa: CASSQDYTGELFF
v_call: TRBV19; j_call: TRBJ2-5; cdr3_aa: CASSMLFQGGRETQYF
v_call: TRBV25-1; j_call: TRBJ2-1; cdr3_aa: CASSEGSGRINEQFF
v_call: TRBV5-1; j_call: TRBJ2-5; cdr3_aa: CASSTGTGQETQYF
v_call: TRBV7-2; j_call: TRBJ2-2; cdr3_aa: CASSSGRTGARSGELFF
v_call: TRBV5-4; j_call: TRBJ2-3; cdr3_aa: CASSLGRTSGADTQYF
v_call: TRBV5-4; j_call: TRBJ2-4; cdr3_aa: CASSSYLGGEDIQYF
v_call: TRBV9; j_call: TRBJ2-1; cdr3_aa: CASSGAHSSYNEQFF
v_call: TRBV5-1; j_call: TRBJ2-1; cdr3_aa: CASSPTSGYNEQFF
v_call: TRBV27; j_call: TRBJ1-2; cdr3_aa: CASSLYGQEGSGYTF
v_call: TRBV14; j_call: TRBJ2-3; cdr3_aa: CASSQEGTRSDTQYF
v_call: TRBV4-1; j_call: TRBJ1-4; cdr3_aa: CASRPWGGAGTNEKLFF
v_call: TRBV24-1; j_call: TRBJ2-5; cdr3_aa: CATSDSGEGETQYF
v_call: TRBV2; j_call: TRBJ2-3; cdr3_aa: CASSGLAGLTDTQYF
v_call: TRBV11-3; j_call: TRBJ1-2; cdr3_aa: CASSLGGQGNYGYTF
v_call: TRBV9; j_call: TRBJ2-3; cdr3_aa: CASSVQGSTDTQYF
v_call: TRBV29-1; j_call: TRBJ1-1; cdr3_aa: CSARYDRGGFEAFF
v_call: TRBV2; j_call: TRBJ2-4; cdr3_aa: CASSESGGLAKNIQYF
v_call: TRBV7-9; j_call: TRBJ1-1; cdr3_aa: CASSLQAGLNTEAFF
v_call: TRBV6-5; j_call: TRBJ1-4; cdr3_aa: CASSYQDRGNEKLFF
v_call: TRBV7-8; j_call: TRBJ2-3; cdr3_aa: CASSPRHDRADTQYF
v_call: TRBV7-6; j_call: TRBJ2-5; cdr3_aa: CASSPGTSGRAQETQYF
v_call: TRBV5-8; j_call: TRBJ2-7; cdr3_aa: CASSLGEREQYF
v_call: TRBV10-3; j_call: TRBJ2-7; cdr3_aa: CAISKNSDTLYGQYF
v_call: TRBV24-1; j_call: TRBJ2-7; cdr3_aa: CATQSRTGNYEQYF
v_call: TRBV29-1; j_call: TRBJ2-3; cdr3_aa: CSVVRGGTDTQYF
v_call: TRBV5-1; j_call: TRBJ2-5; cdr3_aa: CASSQLTGQGNQYF
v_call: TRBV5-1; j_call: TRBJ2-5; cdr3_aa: CASSLRASGSRETQYF
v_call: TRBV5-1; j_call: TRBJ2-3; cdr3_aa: CASSIGLGTDTQYF